This is a list of T cell receptor beta chains from one sample in a study of post-analysis software for immune sequencing data. TCRdb used MiXCR to reprocess the PCR reads, holding one entry per CDR3 protein. The sample contains under 200,000 distinct CDR3 sequences, roughly 34% of which appear only once. Material: blood, obtained after autologous hematopoietic stem cell transplantation. These receptors all come from a girl aged 5 to 17 with multiple sclerosis. CDR3s include the opening cysteine and the closing phenylalanine or tryptophan. The D gene is left open where the match is weak. Clone sizes are given selectively: once, few, many, or a class where the clone is expanded.

j_call d_call v_call cdr3_length clone_size cdr3_nt cdr3_aa
TRBJ2-1 - TRBV20-1 12 - TGCAGTGCCATCGAGTTGGGGGATGAGCAGTTCTTC CSAIELGDEQFF
TRBJ1-2 TRBD1 TRBV29-1 13 - TGCAGCGTTGCAGGGGGGCTGGACTATGGCTACACCTTC CSVAGGLDYGYTF
TRBJ2-4 TRBD1 TRBV7-2 15 - TGTGCCAGCAGCCAGGCCGGACAGGCTAATGGCATTCAGTACTTC CASSQAGQANGIQYF
TRBJ2-1 TRBD2 TRBV5-1 15 many TGCGCCAGCAGACCACCTAGCGGAGGTCAAAATGAGCAGTTCTTC CASRPPSGGQNEQFF
TRBJ1-2 TRBD1 TRBV7-9 15 many TGTGCCAGCAGCTCGAAGGACAGGGTCAGGGATGGCTACACCTTC CASSSKDRVRDGYTF
TRBJ1-4 TRBD1 TRBV10-3 16 - TGTGCCATCAGTGCCACAGGGGAAGCAACTAATGAAAAACTGTTTTTT CAISATGEATNEKLFF
TRBJ2-3 TRBD2 TRBV7-3 15 - TGTGCCAGCAGCTTGAGAGCGGGAAAAACAGATACGCAGTATTTT CASSLRAGKTDTQYF
TRBJ1-4 - TRBV12-3/TRBV12-4 14 - TGTGCCAGCAGCTTGGGGCACAGTAATGAAAAACTGTTTTTT CASSLGHSNEKLFF
TRBJ2-7 - TRBV2 15 - TGTGCCAGCATCCCGAATCAAGGGAGCTCCTACGAGCAGTACTTC CASIPNQGSSYEQYF
TRBJ2-7 - TRBV29-1 11 - TGCAGCGTTGGTTTCAAAGAGACCCTGTACTTC CSVGFKETLYF
TRBJ2-1 - TRBV7-2 14 many TGTGCCAGCAGCTTAAGACCAGGGAGGAGCGAGCAGTTCTTC CASSLRPGRSEQFF
TRBJ1-1 - TRBV5-1 14 - TGCGCCAGCAGCTTGGACGGGAAGAACACTGAAGCTTTCTTT CASSLDGKNTEAFF
TRBJ2-2 - TRBV19 13 - TGTGCCAGTAGGAGGGACGGCACCGGGGAGCTGTTTTTT CASRRDGTGELFF
TRBJ2-4 TRBD1 TRBV7-2 17 few TGTGCCAGCAGCACCTTTGACAGGGCCCTAGCCAAAAACATTCAGTACTTC CASSTFDRALAKNIQYF
TRBJ1-1 TRBD1 TRBV7-9 15 - TGTGCCAGCAGTGAGGGGGCCTTAAGGAACACTGAAGCTTTCTTT CASSEGALRNTEAFF
TRBJ2-7 - TRBV29-1 12 few TGCAGCGTTTTTAGCGGAGCTTACGAGCAGTACTTC CSVFSGAYEQYF
TRBJ1-6 - TRBV12-3/TRBV12-4 15 - TGTGCCAGCAGTTTAGGGGGAACCTATAATTCACCCCTCCACTTT CASSLGGTYNSPLHF
TRBJ2-4 - TRBV19 17 few TGTGCCAGTAGTATTGGGTCGGGTACCGGGTCCAAAAACATTCAGTACTTC CASSIGSGTGSKNIQYF
TRBJ1-2 - TRBV13 13 - TGTGCCAGCAGCTCTGGACAGTACGATGGCTACACCTTC CASSSGQYDGYTF
TRBJ1-1 TRBD1 TRBV5-1 14 - TGCGCCAGCAGCGCGGGACAGGGGGCAACTGAAGCTTTCTTT CASSAGQGATEAFF
TRBJ2-5 - TRBV6-5 15 many TGTGCCAGCAGTTACTCGAGATGGGCGGGGGAGACCCAGTACTTC CASSYSRWAGETQYF
TRBJ2-1 - TRBV7-9 15 - TGTGCCAGCAGCTTTAGCGAGACCCCCTACAATGAGCAGTTCTTC CASSFSETPYNEQFF
TRBJ2-7 TRBD2 TRBV5-1 16 - TGCGCCAGCAGCTTGAGCCTAGCGGGATGGTCCTACGAGCAGTACTTC CASSLSLAGWSYEQYF
TRBJ1-5 TRBD1 TRBV20-1 13 few TGCAGTGCTAAGGGACAGTGCAATCAGCCCCAGCATTTT CSAKGQCNQPQHF
TRBJ2-7 TRBD2 TRBV29-1 21 many TGCAGCGATTACCCGGGACTAGCGGGAGAGGAATTACTACGCTTAGCCTACGAGCAGTACTTC CSDYPGLAGEELLRLAYEQYF
TRBJ2-1 TRBD2 TRBV7-7 13 - TGTGCTAGCAGCTTGGGAGCGGGGAATGAGCAGTTCTTC CASSLGAGNEQFF
TRBJ2-7 TRBD2 TRBV6-2/TRBV6-3 13 - TGTGCCAGCGCGGGGGGAGGGTCCTACGAGCAGTACTTC CASAGGGSYEQYF
TRBJ1-1 - TRBV12-3/TRBV12-4 17 - TGTGCCAGCAGTTCGAAAACGGTGCAGGGGTGGAACACTGAAGCTTTCTTT CASSSKTVQGWNTEAFF
TRBJ2-2 - TRBV7-3 17 - TGTGCCAGCAGCTTAATAGCGGCTAGGTTCGTTCCCGGGGAGCTGTTTTTT CASSLIAARFVPGELFF
TRBJ2-5 - TRBV6-2/TRBV6-3 13 few TGTGCCAGCAGCCCCGGGACAGCGGGGGAGCAGTACTTC CASSPGTAGEQYF
TRBJ2-1 - TRBV5-5 15 - TGTGCCAGCAGCTTGCCGCTCCCCCTAGGGAATGAGCAGTTCTTC CASSLPLPLGNEQFF
TRBJ2-3 - TRBV29-1 13 - TGCAGCGTTGAAGCACTAGTCGCAGATATGCAGTATTTT CSVEALVADMQYF
TRBJ2-1 TRBD1 TRBV7-6 15 - TGTGCCAGCAGCCGGGACAGTAGTACCTACAATGAGCAGTTCTTC CASSRDSSTYNEQFF
TRBJ1-4 TRBD1 TRBV6-5 15 - TGTGCCAGCAGGTTGACAGGGGGCACTAATGAAAAACTGTTTTTT CASRLTGGTNEKLFF
TRBJ2-7 TRBD2 TRBV5-1 15 few TGCGCCAGCAGATCCACCGGGACTAGCTCCTACGAGCAGTACTTC CASRSTGTSSYEQYF
TRBJ2-7 - TRBV24-1 17 few TGTGCCACCAGTGATTTGCCCCCAGGGTCCATTGGCTACGAGCAGTACTTC CATSDLPPGSIGYEQYF
TRBJ2-1 - TRBV20-1 14 - TGCAGTGCTAGTTGGCAGAGCTCCTACAATGAGCAGTTCTTC CSASWQSSYNEQFF
TRBJ2-7 - TRBV21-1 17 - TGTGCCAGCAGCAAAAGGGATAGCGGGACACTCCCCTACGAGCAGTACTTC CASSKRDSGTLPYEQYF
TRBJ2-1 TRBD2 TRBV20-1 13 few TGCAGTGCTAGAGTAAGCGGGAGGAATGAGCAGTTCTTC CSARVSGRNEQFF
TRBJ2-7 TRBD2 TRBV7-9 13 - TGTGCCAGCAGCCGCCGTGGGGGGGACGAGCAGTACTTC CASSRRGGDEQYF
TRBJ2-6 TRBD1 TRBV7-6 16 few TGTGCCAGCAGCTGGGGACAGAACTCTGGGGCCAACGTCCTGACTTTC CASSWGQNSGANVLTF
TRBJ2-3 - TRBV19 14 - TGTGCCACAAGGGGGGGACCCCTCACAGATACGCAGTATTTT CATRGGPLTDTQYF
TRBJ2-5 - TRBV18 15 - TGTGCCAGCTCAGGAACGGGAACGAGCCAAGAGACCCAGTACTTC CASSGTGTSQETQYF
TRBJ1-2 TRBD1 TRBV4-3 15 - TGCGCCAGCAGCCAAGGGACAGGAGATAACTATGGCTACACCTTC CASSQGTGDNYGYTF
TRBJ2-3 - TRBV4-1 14 few TGCGCCAGCAGCCCGGACAAGCTCACAGATACGCAGTATTTT CASSPDKLTDTQYF
TRBJ2-1 - TRBV7-9 15 - TGTGCCAGCAGCTTAGCGGGAGAGCAATACAATGAGCAGTTCTTC CASSLAGEQYNEQFF
TRBJ1-1 - TRBV19 14 - TGTGCCAGTAGTATAGGTTCCTTGAACACTGAAGCTTTCTTT CASSIGSLNTEAFF
TRBJ2-7 TRBD2 TRBV5-1 15 - TGCACCAGCAGCTTGATTAGCGGGTTCGACAATGGGCAGTACTTC CTSSLISGFDNGQYF
TRBJ2-1 - TRBV20-1 17 - TGCAGTGCTAGAGATAAACCCCTCATACAGTCCTACAATGAGCAGTTCTTC CSARDKPLIQSYNEQFF
TRBJ2-5 - TRBV7-2 12 - TGTGCCAGCAGCTCCGGCGGGGGCGGGGAGTACTTC CASSSGGGGEYF
TRBJ2-1 - TRBV10-3 17 - TGTGCCATCAGTGATGACAGGGCGGGAGAGGCTTGGAATGAGCAGTTCTTC CAISDDRAGEAWNEQFF
TRBJ2-4 TRBD2 TRBV13 14 few TGTGCCAGCAGCTTAGGCCGGGCTAGCGGGAGGCAGTACTTC CASSLGRASGRQYF
TRBJ2-1 - TRBV28 12 - TGTGCCAGCAGTCCTCCGAGGGATGAGCAGTTCTTC CASSPPRDEQFF
TRBJ2-1 - TRBV7-9 16 - TGTGCCAGCAGCACCCGGCTGTGGACCCACTACAATGAGCAGTTCTTC CASSTRLWTHYNEQFF
TRBJ2-5 TRBD2 TRBV10-3 14 - TGTGCCATCAGGCAGGGAGGGTCTGCGAATGAGCAGTACTTC CAIRQGGSANEQYF
TRBJ2-5 - TRBV12-3/TRBV12-4 13 - TGTGCCAGCAGTTTGGGGAACCAAGAGACCCAGTACTTC CASSLGNQETQYF